This T cell receptor (beta chain) was recovered during a study of blood T cells in healthy people across ages. With a J-beta primer mix and a sample-barcoded 5' primer, a second PCR ran about 6 to 11 cycles. Tags on each cDNA molecule came from a template-switch adaptor with 12 random nucleotides. TCRdb processed the 5' RACE reads anew with MiXCR; each CDR3 protein has one entry. The sample includes 550,000 to 800,000 distinct CDR3 sequences, roughly 32% of them seen just once. Per the germline V gene, CDR1 is SGHTA and CDR2 is FQGNSA. The CDR3 sequence is 16 residues long. The J segment lost 2 bases and the V segment lost 2 bases, leaving 6 bases of the junction unmatched. To note about this clonotype: The antigen remains undetermined.

General study results and limits: Possibly confounding the expanded clonotype changes was the fact that donor CMV status was unknown. Roughly linear declines in TCR beta diversity per million T cells occurred with age.

The V gene is TRBV7-2, the J gene TRBJ2-3; 8 bases map to TRBD2. This TCR derives from a woman over 75 in good health. Sequencing input: blood. CDR3 nucleotide sequence: TGTGCCAGCAGCTTAAAACTAGCGGAACCCACAGATACGCAGTATTTT. Amino acids: CASSLKLAEPTDTQYF.